This TCR beta chain was captured in a study of technical replicates of blood from a handful of donors. The data were produced by immunoSEQ multiplex PCR, yet TCRdb's version contains in-frame clones alone and is incomplete. The data show about 84,000 clones, 98% seen once. Sequencing was done on a sample of T cells isolated from PBMCs. The receptor's source is a human donor in good health.

The CDR3 DNA is TGTGCCAGCAGTGACCCTGGCGGGGACTACGAGCAGTACTTC. Translating it yields CASSDPGGDYEQYF. The chain uses TRBV6-1 and TRBJ2-7, with D possibly being TRBD2 (6 bases). The V gene's germline CDR1 is MNHNS and CDR2 SASEGT. The CDR3 has 14 amino acids. V dropped 3 bases and J dropped 3 bases, with 12 bases sitting between them.